The text below deals with one T cell receptor beta chain. The entry originates in a study of blood T cell repertoires in COVID-19. Study-wide background: Samples representing acute and convalescent COVID-19 were sourced from the United States, Italy and Spain. PBMCs, B-cell-depleted T cells, or T cells were the source of the cDNA or gDNA that made up the material.

Followed longitudinally, the Seattle patients had been enrolled during active infection. In the source study's methods: Amplification from reference gene primers served as the basis for estimated nucleated cell counts. This table comes from immunoSEQ multiplex PCR, and its TCRdb copy is limited to in-frame clones, with some not included. V, J and clone size reflect that table, while D and trimming were determined from the DNA. This sample carries fewer than 200,000 clones, approximately 91% of them seen once, and the ten largest clones take about 4.9%. Germline CDR1 and CDR2: KGHSH and LQKENI. Trimming took 3 bases from V and 4 from J; bases not matched to a gene: 9. CDR3 size: 16 residues.

This chain links TRBV18 with TRBJ1-3, with 7 bases matching TRBD1. Sequenced material: peripheral blood. The sequence was collected from a man in his late teens or twenties with COVID-19, enrolled during active disease. CDR3 sequence: CASSPPTGAGGNTIYF. The CDR3 DNA sequence: TGTGCCAGCTCACCCCCCACAGGGGCAGGAGGAAACACCATATATTTT.